This T cell receptor beta chain was captured in a study of blood T cell repertoires in COVID-19. The wider study: T cells, B-cell-depleted T cells, or PBMCs provided the cDNA or gDNA that served as material.

The CDR3 is 15 amino acids. Germline V gene lookup returns CDR1 SEHNR and CDR2 FQNEAQ (reference sequence). V lost 5 bases, J lost 4 bases, and 7 bases stayed unmatched. TCRdb keeps only in-frame clones here, not all; method: immunoSEQ multiplex PCR. The repertoire includes approximately 220,000 clones, 85% to 90% of them detected once, and approximately 6.2% sits in the top ten. Sequencing was done on a sample of peripheral blood. The chain joins TRBV7-9 to TRBJ2-3, with 9 bases identical to TRBD1. The receptor's source is a man aged 55 to 70 who had recovered from COVID-19. The CDR3 region has the DNA TGTGCCAGCAGCCTTTCGACAGGGGGGGCAGATACGCAGTATTTT. Translating it yields CASSLSTGGADTQYF.